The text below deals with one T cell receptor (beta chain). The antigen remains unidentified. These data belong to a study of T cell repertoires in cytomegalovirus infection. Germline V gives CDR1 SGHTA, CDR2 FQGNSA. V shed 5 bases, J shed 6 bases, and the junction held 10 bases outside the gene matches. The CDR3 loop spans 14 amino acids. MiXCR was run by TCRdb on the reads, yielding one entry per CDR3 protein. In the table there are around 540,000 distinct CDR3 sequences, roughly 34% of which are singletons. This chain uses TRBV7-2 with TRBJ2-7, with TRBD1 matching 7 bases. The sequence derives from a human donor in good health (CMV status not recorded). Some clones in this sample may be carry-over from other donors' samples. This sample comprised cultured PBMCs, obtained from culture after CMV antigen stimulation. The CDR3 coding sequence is TGTGCCAGCAGCCCCGCTTCGAGGGGGCCCGAGCAGTACTTC. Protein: CASSPASRGPEQYF.